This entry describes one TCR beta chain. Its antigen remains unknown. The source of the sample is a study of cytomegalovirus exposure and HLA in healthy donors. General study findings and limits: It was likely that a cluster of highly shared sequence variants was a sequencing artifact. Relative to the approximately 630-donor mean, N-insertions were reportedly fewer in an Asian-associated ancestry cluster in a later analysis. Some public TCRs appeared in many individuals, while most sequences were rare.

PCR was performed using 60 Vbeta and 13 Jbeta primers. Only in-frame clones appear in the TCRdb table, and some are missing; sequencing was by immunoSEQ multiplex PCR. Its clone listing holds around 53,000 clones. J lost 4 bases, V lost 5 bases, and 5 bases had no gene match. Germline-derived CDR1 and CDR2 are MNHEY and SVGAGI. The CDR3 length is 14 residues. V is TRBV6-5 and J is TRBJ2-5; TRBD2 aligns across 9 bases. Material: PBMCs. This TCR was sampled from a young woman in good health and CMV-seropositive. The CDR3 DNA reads TGTGCCAGCAGTCCTGGACTAGCGACAGAGACCCAGTACTTC. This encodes CASSPGLATETQYF.